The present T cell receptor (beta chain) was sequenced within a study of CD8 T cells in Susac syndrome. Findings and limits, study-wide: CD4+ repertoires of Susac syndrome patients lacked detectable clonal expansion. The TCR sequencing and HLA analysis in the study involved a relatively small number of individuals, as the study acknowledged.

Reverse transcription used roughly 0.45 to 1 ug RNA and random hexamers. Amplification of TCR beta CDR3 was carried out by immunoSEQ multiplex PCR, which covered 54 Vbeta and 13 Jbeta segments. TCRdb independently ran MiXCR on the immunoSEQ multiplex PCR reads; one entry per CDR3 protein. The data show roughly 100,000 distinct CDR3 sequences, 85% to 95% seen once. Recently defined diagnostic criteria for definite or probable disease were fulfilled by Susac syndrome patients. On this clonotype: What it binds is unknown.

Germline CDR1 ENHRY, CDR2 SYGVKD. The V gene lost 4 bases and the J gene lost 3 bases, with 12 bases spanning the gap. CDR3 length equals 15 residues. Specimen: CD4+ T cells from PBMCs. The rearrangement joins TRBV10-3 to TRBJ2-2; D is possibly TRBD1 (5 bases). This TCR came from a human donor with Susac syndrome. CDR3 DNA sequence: TGTGCCATCAGTGGGGCAGGGATCGACACCGGGGAGCTGTTTTTT. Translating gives CAISGAGIDTGELFF.